This TCR beta chain stems from a study of blood T cell repertoires in COVID-19. Study as a whole: T cells, B-cell-depleted T cells, or PBMCs provided the cDNA or gDNA that served as material.

V was pared by 3 bases and J by 2 bases, with 5 bases of the junction left unmatched. CDR1 is DFQATT, CDR2 SNEGSKA, per germline (reference sequence). The CDR3 totals 15 residues. Original processing notes: Amplified reference gene primers provided the basis for estimating nucleated cell counts. Some clones are missing from TCRdb's copy, which holds only in-frame ones; the method was immunoSEQ multiplex PCR. The D gene and trimming were derived from the DNA, and the V and J assignments and clone size from that table. The sample comprises some 190,000 clones, roughly 90% of which are singletons, and around 6.6% rests with the top ten.

The chain carries TRBV20-1 and TRBJ2-3, with 10 bases lining up with TRBD2. This TCR was sampled from a woman aged 40 to 50 who had recovered from COVID-19. The source material was peripheral blood. In nucleotides, the CDR3 is TGCAGTGCTAGTATTAGCGGGAGGACCACAGATACGCAGTATTTT. Translating it yields CSASISGRTTDTQYF.